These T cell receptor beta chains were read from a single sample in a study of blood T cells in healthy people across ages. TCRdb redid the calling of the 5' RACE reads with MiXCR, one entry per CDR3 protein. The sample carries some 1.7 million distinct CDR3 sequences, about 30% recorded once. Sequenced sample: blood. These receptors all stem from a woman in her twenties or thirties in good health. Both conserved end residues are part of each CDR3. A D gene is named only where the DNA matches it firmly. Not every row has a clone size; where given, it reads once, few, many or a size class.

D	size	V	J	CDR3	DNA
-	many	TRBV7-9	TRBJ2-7	CASSLDRGNYEQYF	TGTGCCAGCAGCTTAGACCGGGGGAACTACGAGCAGTACTTC
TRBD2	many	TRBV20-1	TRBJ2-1	CSASPRLAGGREQFF	TGCAGTGCTAGCCCCCGACTAGCGGGGGGGAGAGAGCAGTTCTTC
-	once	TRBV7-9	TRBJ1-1	CASETGNTEAFF	TGTGCCAGCGAGACAGGGAACACTGAAGCTTTCTTT
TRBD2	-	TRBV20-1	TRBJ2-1	CSAPGSGGASYNEQFF	TGCAGTGCTCCCGGGAGCGGGGGGGCCTCCTACAATGAGCAGTTCTTC
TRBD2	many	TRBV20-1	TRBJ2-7	CSARTSGRAFEQYF	TGCAGTGCGAGGACTAGCGGGAGGGCCTTCGAGCAGTACTTC
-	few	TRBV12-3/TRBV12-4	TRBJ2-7	CAGSLLAYEQYF	TGTGCCGGCAGTTTGTTGGCCTACGAGCAGTACTTC
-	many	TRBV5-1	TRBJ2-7	CASSPRGEDSYEQYF	TGCGCCAGCAGCCCCAGGGGGGAAGACTCCTACGAGCAGTACTTC
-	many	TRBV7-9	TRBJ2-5	CASSLGKGGQETQYF	TGTGCCAGCAGCCTGGGTAAAGGGGGCCAAGAGACCCAGTACTTC
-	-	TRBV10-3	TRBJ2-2	CAISGTKTNTGEWFF	TGTGCCATCAGTGGAACAAAGACTAACACCGGGGAGTGGTTTTTT
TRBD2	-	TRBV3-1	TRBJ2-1	CASSRPGLAGDNEQFF	TGTGCCAGCAGCCGACCGGGACTAGCGGGTGACAATGAGCAGTTCTTC
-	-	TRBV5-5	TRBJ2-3	CASSLGDSGSPLAQDTQYF	TGTGCCAGCAGCTTGGGGGACAGCGGGAGCCCCCTTGCACAAGATACGCAGTATTTT
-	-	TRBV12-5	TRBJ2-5	CASGRPGQARETQYF	TGTGCTAGTGGTCGACCCGGTCAAGCGCGAGAGACCCAGTACTTC
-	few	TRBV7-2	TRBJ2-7	CASSLAVVQVYEQYF	TGTGCCAGCAGCTTAGCGGTCGTTCAGGTTTACGAGCAGTACTTC
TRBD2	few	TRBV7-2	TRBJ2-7	CASSPLGGLAEQYF	TGTGCCAGCTCCCCTCTCGGGGGGTTGGCCGAGCAGTACTTC
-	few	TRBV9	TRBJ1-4	CASSVEGVTNEKLFF	TGTGCCAGCAGCGTAGAGGGGGTGACTAATGAAAAACTGTTTTTT
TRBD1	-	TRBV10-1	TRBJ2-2	CASKGQATLDTGELFF	TGCGCCAGCAAAGGACAGGCAACGTTGGACACCGGGGAGCTGTTTTTT
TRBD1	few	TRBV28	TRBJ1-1	CASRPGQLVNTEAFF	TGTGCCAGCAGACCGGGACAGCTGGTGAACACTGAAGCTTTCTTT
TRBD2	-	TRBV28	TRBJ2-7	CASSRGLALSCEQYF	TGTGCCAGCAGCCGTGGACTAGCCCTATCCTGCGAGCAGTACTTC
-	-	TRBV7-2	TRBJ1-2	CASSLVIGYTF	TGTGCCAGCAGCTTAGTAATAGGCTACACCTTC
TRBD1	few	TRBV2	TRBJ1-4	CASTPDRNEKLFF	TGTGCCAGCACTCCGGACAGGAATGAAAAACTGTTTTTT
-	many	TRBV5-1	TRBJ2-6	CASSPETSGANVLTF	TGCGCCAGCAGCCCAGAAACATCGGGGGCCAACGTCCTGACTTTC
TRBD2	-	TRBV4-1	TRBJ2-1	CASSRTPLAGVSNEQFF	TGCGCCAGCAGCCGAACCCCACTAGCGGGAGTATCAAATGAGCAGTTCTTC
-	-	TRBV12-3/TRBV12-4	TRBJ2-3	CASAFVRADTQYF	TGTGCCAGCGCCTTCGTGAGGGCAGATACGCAGTATTTT
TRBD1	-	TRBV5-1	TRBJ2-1	CASSAPQGVGKNEQFF	TGCGCCAGCAGCGCCCCCCAGGGGGTGGGTAAAAATGAGCAGTTCTTC